This entry lists 15 T cell receptor beta chains sequenced from one sample in a study of blood T cell repertoires in COVID-19. Some clones are missing from TCRdb's copy, which holds only in-frame ones; the method was immunoSEQ multiplex PCR. The profile covers about 73,000 clones, with roughly 89% appearing a single time and approximately 9% taken by the ten largest. Sequenced input: peripheral blood. The source is a man older than 75 with acute or convalescent COVID-19.

The V call is TRBV6-5, the J call TRBJ1-5; TRBD1 is a possible D gene (6 bases). CDR3 length equals 14 residues. V was pared by 6 bases and J by 4 bases, with 13 bases between. The germline gives CDR1 MNHEY, CDR2 SVGAGI. DNA for the CDR3: TGTGCCAGCAGCCCCCACCAGGGGAATCAGCCCCAGCATTTT. It encodes CASSPHQGNQPQHF.

This clone was detected a few times. The chain links TRBV5-1 to TRBJ1-2; 9 bases agree with TRBD1. This CDR3 comprises 13 residues. Germline loops: CDR1 SGHRS, CDR2 YFSETQ. V gave up 2 bases and J gave up 6 bases; unmatched junction bases: 2. The CDR3: CASSFDRGDGYTF. The CDR3 DNA sequence: TGCGCCAGCAGCTTTGACAGGGGGGATGGCTACACCTTC.

V usage is TRBV7-8 and J usage is TRBJ1-6; D may be TRBD1 (6 bases). The V gene's germline CDR1 is SGHVS and CDR2 FQNEAQ. The V end was cut by 1 base, the J end by 7 bases, with 11 bases between. CDR3 size: 15 residues. The CDR3 protein is CASSLGAGVNSPLHF. The CDR3 DNA sequence: TGTGCCAGCAGCTTAGGGGCAGGGGTAAATTCACCCCTCCACTTT.

This chain links TRBV2 with TRBJ1-1; the match to TRBD1 covers 7 bases. This CDR3 is built from 14 residues. Germline CDR1 reads SNHLY; CDR2 reads FYNNEI. V shed 7 bases and J 1 base; nucleotides not matched to a gene: 6. The CDR3 DNA reads TGTGCCAGCATGACGGGGACAGAGAACACTGAAGCTTTCTTT. Translating gives CASMTGTENTEAFF.

The J gene is TRBJ2-5, the V gene TRBV4-1; D gene unclear. Germline CDR1 is MGHRA and CDR2 is YSYEKL. With 6 bases removed from V and 3 bases from J, the gap between germline ends came to 8 bases. This CDR3 contains 12 residues. CDR3 amino acids: CASSTHEETQYF. DNA for the CDR3: TGCGCCAGCAGTACACACGAAGAGACCCAGTACTTC.

The rearrangement uses TRBV10-3 and TRBJ2-1; 7 bases match TRBD2. Trimming removed 0 bases from V and 1 base from J; junction bases left unmatched: 9. CDR3 size: 18 residues. The germline CDR1 and CDR2 sequences are ENHRY and SYGVKD. CDR3 in amino acids: CAISESRGGKGSYNEQFF. In nucleotides, the CDR3 is TGTGCCATCAGTGAGTCTAGGGGAGGGAAAGGGTCCTACAATGAGCAGTTCTTC.

This chain links TRBV19 with TRBJ2-2, with TRBD1 matching 8 bases. Germline V lookup: CDR1 LNHDA, CDR2 SQIVND (reference sequence). The CDR3 loop spans 14 amino acids. The CDR3 loop reads CASGGTGNTGELFF. For the CDR3, the DNA is TGTGCTTCCGGCGGGACAGGGAACACCGGGGAGCTGTTTTTT.

The V call is TRBV5-4, the J call TRBJ2-5, with 12 bases lining up with TRBD2. This CDR3 is 15 amino acids long. J lost 1 base, V lost 4 bases, and 2 bases had no gene match. The germline V gene encodes CDR1 SGHNT and CDR2 YYREEE (reference sequence). CDR3 in amino acids: CASSVLAGGQETQYF. The CDR3 nucleotides are TGTGCCAGCAGCGTACTAGCGGGGGGCCAAGAGACCCAGTACTTC.

The chain joins TRBV6-6 to TRBJ1-3, with TRBD1 identical over 7 bases. The germline CDR1 and CDR2 sequences are MNHNY and SVGAGI (reference sequence). This CDR3 spans 15 amino acids. The V and J ends lost 7 bases and 0 bases, in that order; junction bases with no gene match: 6. CDR3 DNA: TGTGCCAGCAACCCAGGGGGGATCTCTGGAAACACCATATATTTT. Amino acid sequence: CASNPGGISGNTIYF.

As DNA, the CDR3 is TGTGCCAGCAGCCAAGATCTTAGCGGGACGCTACAAGAGACCCAGTACTTC. Translating it yields CASSQDLSGTLQETQYF. This rearrangement joins TRBV3-1 (or the pseudogene TRBV3-2) to TRBJ2-5; TRBD2 agrees at 8 bases. The V and J ends lost 0 bases and 2 bases, in that order; junction bases with no gene match: 8. The CDR3 has 17 amino acids. The germline V gene encodes CDR1 LGHDT and CDR2 YNNKEL (reference sequence).

The CDR3 DNA is TGTGCCAGCAGCCCTTATAGTAACTATGGCTACACCTTC. Its protein product is CASSPYSNYGYTF. This rearrangement joins TRBV3-1 (or the pseudogene TRBV3-2) to TRBJ1-2; D unresolved. V was cut by 4 bases and J by 1 base, with 7 bases left in between. The CDR3 is made up of 13 amino acids. Germline-derived CDR1 and CDR2 are LGHDT and YNNKEL (reference sequence).

The V and J genes are TRBV10-3 and TRBJ1-1, with a tentative D call TRBD1 (6 bases). Germline lookup yields CDR1 ENHRY and CDR2 SYGVKD. The CDR3 runs 15 residues. V lost 10 bases, J lost 1 base, and 19 bases lay in between. CDR3 in DNA: TGTGCCACACACCCAGGGGCGGCGGGGAACACTGAAGCTTTCTTT. Amino acids: CATHPGAAGNTEAFF.

This clone was seen just once. The chain is built from TRBV5-1 and TRBJ2-1, with TRBD2 identical over 7 bases. The V gene end was trimmed by 0 bases and the J gene end by 4 bases; junction bases not matched to a gene: 4. Germline V lookup: CDR1 SGHRS, CDR2 YFSETQ. The CDR3 runs 15 residues. CDR3 in DNA: TGCGCCAGCAGCTTGGGGCTAGCGGCTTACAATGAGCAGTTCTTC. This encodes CASSLGLAAYNEQFF.

The chain has TRBV5-4 and TRBJ1-1; TRBD1 matches 7 bases. This CDR3 comprises 15 residues. The V and J ends lost 4 bases and 0 bases, in that order; junction bases with no gene match: 6. CDR1 and CDR2 from the germline V gene are SGHNT and YYREEE (reference sequence). CDR3 nucleotide sequence: TGTGCCAGCAGCCCCCGGGACAGAATGAACACTGAAGCTTTCTTT. Encoded protein: CASSPRDRMNTEAFF. Together with reference TRBV5-4 and TRBJ1-1, the CDR3 gives the full variable domain: ETGVTQSPTHLIKTRGQQVTLRCSSQSGHNTVSWYQQALGQGPQFIFQYYREEENGRGNFPPRFSGLQFPNYSSELNVNALELDDSALYLCASSPRDRMNTEAFFGQGTRLTVV.

The rearrangement joins TRBV13 to TRBJ1-2; TRBD1 matches 7 bases. The junction had 7 bases not matched to a gene; V was cut back by 5 bases and J by 7 bases. Germline-derived CDR1 and CDR2 are PRHDT and FYEKMQ (reference sequence). CDR3 size: 13 residues. The DNA for the CDR3 is TGTGCCAGCAGCAATACAGGGGTGGGTGGCTACACCTTC. The encoded protein is CASSNTGVGGYTF.